The table lists the clone carrying this TCR beta chain with a count of one. The antigen remains undetermined. This CDR3 spans 14 amino acids. The V and J ends lost 5 bases and 0 bases, in that order; junction bases with no gene match: 3. CDR1 is SGHTA, CDR2 FQGNSA, per germline. The entry originates in a study of T-cell memory formation after mild COVID-19. Study findings and constraints: Unconfirmed was the SARS-CoV-2 specificity of second-wave clones that peaked on day 37.

MiXCR, applied by TCRdb to the 5' RACE reads, yields one record per CDR3 protein. This sample has about 84,000 distinct CDR3 sequences; approximately 13% occur once, and the top ten carry 30% to 35%. The TCR comes from an adult woman who had mild COVID-19 (a few samples of this study predate the infection). Cell type and time point are not known. The chain has TRBV7-2 and TRBJ2-7; 8 nucleotides agree with TRBD1. Sequencing was done on a sample of PBMCs or a T cell subset sorted from them (not recorded which). CDR3 DNA: TGTGCCAGCAGCCCGGACAGGGTCTCCTACGAGCAGTACTTC. It encodes CASSPDRVSYEQYF.